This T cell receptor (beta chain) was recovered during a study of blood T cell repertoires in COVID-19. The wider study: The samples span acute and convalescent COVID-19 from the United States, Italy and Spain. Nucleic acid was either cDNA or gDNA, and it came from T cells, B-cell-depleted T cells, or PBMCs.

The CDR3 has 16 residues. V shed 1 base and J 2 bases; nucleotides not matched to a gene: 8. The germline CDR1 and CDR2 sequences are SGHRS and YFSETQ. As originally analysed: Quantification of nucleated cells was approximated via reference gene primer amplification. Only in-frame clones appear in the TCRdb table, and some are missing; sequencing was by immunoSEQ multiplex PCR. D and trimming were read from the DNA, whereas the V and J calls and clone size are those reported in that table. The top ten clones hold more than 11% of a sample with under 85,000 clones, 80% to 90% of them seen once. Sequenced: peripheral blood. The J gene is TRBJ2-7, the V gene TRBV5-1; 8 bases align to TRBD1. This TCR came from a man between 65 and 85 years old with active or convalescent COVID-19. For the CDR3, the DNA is TGCGCCAGCAGCTTGTCTCCCGGGACAGGTACCTACGAGCAGTACTTC. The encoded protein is CASSLSPGTGTYEQYF. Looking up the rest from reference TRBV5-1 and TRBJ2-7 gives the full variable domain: KAGVTQTPRYLIKTRGQQVTLSCSPISGHRSVSWYQQTPGQGLQFLFEYFSETQRNKGNFPGRFSGRQFSNSRSEMNVSTLELGDSALYLCASSLSPGTGTYEQYFGPGTRLTVT.